This T cell receptor (beta chain) was profiled in a study of cytomegalovirus exposure and HLA in healthy donors. General observations from the study: With later analysis, a missense DCLRE1C variant became linked to TCR beta V- and J-gene trimming. HLA allele associations emerged for about 16,000 TCR beta sequences in a later analysis, at 0.05 false discovery rate. A later analysis found common viral pathogens apparently linked to several of the most significant clusters.

This CDR3 contains 14 residues. Trimming pared 4 bases from V and 1 base from J, leaving 11 bases between. Germline assignment: CDR1 SGHDN and CDR2 FVKESK. The PCR had 60 Vbeta and 13 Jbeta primers. The protocol was immunoSEQ multiplex PCR, while the TCRdb copy is restricted to in-frame clones and leaves out a portion. Among 60,000 to 70,000 clones listed, approximately 75% were seen once. Details on this clone: Its antigen is unknown.

The TCR comes from a man aged 55 to 70 in good health and CMV-seropositive. The sequenced sample consisted of PBMCs. This rearrangement joins TRBV14 to TRBJ2-7; D ambiguous. CDR3 coding DNA: TGTGCCAGCAGCCCCCAGGCCCTTTCCTACGAGCAGTACTTC. This encodes CASSPQALSYEQYF.